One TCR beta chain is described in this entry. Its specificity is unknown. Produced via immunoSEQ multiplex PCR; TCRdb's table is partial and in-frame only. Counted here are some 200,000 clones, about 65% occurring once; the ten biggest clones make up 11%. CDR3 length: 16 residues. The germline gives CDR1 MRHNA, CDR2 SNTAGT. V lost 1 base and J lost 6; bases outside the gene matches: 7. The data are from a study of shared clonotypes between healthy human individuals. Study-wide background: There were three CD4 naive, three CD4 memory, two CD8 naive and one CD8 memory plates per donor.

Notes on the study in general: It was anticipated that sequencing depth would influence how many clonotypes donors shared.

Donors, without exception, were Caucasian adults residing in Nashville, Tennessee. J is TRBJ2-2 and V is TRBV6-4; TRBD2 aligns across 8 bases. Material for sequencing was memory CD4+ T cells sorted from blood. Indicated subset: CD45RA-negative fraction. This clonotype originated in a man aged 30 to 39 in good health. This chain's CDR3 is CASSDWSGGLPGELFF. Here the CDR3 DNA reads TGTGCCAGCAGTGACTGGTCGGGAGGGCTCCCCGGGGAGCTGTTTTTT.